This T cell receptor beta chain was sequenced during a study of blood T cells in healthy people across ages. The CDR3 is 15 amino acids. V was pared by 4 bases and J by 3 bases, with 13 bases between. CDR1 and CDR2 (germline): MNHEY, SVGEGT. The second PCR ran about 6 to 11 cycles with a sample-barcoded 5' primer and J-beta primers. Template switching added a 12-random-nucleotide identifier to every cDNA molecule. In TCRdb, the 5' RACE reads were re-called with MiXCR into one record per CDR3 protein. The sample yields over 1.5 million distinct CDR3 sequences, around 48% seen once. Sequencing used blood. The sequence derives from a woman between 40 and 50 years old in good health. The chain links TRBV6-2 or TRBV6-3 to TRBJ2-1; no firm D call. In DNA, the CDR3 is TGTGCCAGCAGTTCGGGCCCTGGGGTCTACAATGAGCAGTTCTTC. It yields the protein CASSSGPGVYNEQFF.